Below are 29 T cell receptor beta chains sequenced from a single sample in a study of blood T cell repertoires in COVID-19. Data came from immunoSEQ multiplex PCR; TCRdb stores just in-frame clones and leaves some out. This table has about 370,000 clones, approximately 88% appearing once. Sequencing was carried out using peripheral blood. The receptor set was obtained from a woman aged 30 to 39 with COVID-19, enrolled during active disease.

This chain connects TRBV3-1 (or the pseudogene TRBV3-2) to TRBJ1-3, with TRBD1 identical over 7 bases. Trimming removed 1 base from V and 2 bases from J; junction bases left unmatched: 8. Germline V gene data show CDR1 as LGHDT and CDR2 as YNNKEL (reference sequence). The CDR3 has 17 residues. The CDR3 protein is CASSQGPGQSTGNTIYF. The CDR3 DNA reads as TGTGCCAGCAGCCAAGGTCCGGGACAGAGTACTGGAAACACCATATATTTT.

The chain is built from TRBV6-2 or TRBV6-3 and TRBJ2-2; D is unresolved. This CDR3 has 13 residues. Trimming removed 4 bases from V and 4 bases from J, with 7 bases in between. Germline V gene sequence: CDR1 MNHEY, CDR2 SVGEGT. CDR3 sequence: CASSFDITGELFF. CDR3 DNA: TGTGCCAGCAGTTTCGACATCACCGGGGAGCTGTTTTTT.

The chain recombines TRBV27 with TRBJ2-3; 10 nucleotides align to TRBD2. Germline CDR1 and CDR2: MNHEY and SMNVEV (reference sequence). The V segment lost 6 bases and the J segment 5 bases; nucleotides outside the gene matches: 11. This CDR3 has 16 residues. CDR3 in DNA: TGTGCCAGCAGCCCAAGAGCGGGGGGGCGGGTAGATACGCAGTATTTT. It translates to CASSPRAGGRVDTQYF.

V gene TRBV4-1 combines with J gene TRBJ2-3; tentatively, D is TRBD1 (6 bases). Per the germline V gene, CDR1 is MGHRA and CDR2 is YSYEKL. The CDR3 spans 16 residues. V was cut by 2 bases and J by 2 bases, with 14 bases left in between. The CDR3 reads CASSQKVTGDTDTQYF. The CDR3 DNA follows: TGCGCCAGCAGCCAAAAGGTGACAGGAGACACAGATACGCAGTATTTT.

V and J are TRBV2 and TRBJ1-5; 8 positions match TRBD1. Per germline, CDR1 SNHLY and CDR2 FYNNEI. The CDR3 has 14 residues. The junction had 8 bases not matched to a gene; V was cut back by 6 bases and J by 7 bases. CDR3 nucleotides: TGTGCCAGCAGGAGGGGGACAGGAGGACAGCCCCAGCATTTT. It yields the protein CASRRGTGGQPQHF.

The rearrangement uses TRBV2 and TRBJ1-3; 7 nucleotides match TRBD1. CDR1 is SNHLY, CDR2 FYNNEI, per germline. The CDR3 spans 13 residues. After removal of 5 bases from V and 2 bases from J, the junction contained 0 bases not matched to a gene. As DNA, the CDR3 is TGTGCCAGCAGTCAGGGGGCTGGAAACACCATATATTTT. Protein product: CASSQGAGNTIYF.

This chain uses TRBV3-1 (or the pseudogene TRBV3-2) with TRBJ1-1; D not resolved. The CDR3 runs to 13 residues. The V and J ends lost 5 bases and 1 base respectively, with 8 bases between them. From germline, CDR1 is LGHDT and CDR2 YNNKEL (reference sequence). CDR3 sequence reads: CASSVNRNTEAFF. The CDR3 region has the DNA TGTGCCAGCAGCGTAAATAGGAACACTGAAGCTTTCTTT.

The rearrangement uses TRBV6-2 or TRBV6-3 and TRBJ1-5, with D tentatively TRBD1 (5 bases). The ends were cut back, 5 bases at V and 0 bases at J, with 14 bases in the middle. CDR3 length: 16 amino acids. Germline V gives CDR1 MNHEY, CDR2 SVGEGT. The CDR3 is CASSQGLGYSNQPQHF. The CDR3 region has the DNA TGTGCCAGCAGTCAGGGTCTGGGTTATAGCAATCAGCCCCAGCATTTT.

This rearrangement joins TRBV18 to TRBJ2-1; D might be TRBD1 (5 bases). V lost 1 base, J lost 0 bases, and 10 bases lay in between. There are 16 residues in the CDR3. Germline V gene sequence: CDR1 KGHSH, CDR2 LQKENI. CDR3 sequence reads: CASSPQGLGSYNEQFF. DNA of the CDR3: TGTGCCAGCTCACCACAGGGGCTCGGCTCCTACAATGAGCAGTTCTTC. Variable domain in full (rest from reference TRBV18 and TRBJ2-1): NAGVMQNPRHLVRRRGQEARLRCSPMKGHSHVYWYRQLPEEGLKFMVYLQKENIIDESGMPKERFSAEFPKEGPSILRIQQVVRGDSAAYFCASSPQGLGSYNEQFFGPGTRLTVL.

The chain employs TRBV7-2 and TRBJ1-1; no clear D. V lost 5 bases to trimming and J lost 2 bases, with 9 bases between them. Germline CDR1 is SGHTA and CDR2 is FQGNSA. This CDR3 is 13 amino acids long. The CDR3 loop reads CASSTTPNTEAFF. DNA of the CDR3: TGTGCCAGCAGCACTACACCAAACACTGAAGCTTTCTTT. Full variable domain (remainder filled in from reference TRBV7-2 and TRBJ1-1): GAGVSQSPSNKVTEKGKDVELRCDPISGHTALYWYRQSLGQGLEFLIYFQGNSAPDKSGLPSDRFSAERTGGSVSTLTIQRTQQEDSAVYLCASSTTPNTEAFFGQGTRLTVV.

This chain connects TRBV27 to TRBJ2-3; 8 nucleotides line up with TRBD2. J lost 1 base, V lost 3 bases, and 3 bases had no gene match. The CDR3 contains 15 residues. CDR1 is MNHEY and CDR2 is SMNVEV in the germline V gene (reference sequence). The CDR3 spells CASSFRRGGTDTQYF. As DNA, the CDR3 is TGTGCCAGCAGTTTTAGGCGGGGGGGCACAGATACGCAGTATTTT.

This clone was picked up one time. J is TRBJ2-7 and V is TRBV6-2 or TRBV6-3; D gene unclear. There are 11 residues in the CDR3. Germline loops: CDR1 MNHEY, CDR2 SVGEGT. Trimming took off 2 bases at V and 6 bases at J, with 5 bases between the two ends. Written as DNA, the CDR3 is TGTGCCAGCAGTTACAACGGCGAGCAGTACTTC. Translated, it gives CASSYNGEQYF.

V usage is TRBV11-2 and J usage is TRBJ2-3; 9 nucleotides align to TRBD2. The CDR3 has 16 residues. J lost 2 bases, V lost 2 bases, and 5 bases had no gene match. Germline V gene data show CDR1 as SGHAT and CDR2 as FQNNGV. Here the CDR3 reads CASSLPEREVTDTQYF. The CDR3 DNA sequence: TGTGCCAGCAGCTTACCCGAGCGGGAGGTCACAGATACGCAGTATTTT.

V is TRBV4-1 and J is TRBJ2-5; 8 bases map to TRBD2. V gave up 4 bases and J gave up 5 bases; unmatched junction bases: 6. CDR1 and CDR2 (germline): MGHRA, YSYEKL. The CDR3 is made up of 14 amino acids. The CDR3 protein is CASSPGLGVETQYF. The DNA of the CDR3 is TGCGCCAGCAGCCCGGGACTAGGGGTGGAGACCCAGTACTTC.

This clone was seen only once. The DNA of the CDR3 is TGTGCCAGCAGTCAGGGGACAGGGCGGACCGGGGAGCTGTTTTTT. This translates into CASSQGTGRTGELFF. The rearrangement joins TRBV27 to TRBJ2-2; 9 bases align to TRBD1. Germline V gene lookup returns CDR1 MNHEY and CDR2 SMNVEV (reference sequence). This CDR3 region has 15 residues. V lost 5 bases and J lost 5; bases outside the gene matches: 6.

CDR3 sequence: CASSQGARLNSPLHF. The DNA for the CDR3 is TGTGCCAGCAGCCAGGGGGCGAGGCTCAATTCACCCCTCCACTTT. The genes are TRBV7-2 and TRBJ1-6; 8 nucleotides align to TRBD1. Germline CDR1 reads SGHTA; CDR2 reads FQGNSA. The ends lost 5 bases at V and 7 bases at J; junction bases unmatched: 7. This CDR3 has 15 residues. Looking up the rest from reference TRBV7-2 and TRBJ1-6 gives the full variable domain: GAGVSQSPSNKVTEKGKDVELRCDPISGHTALYWYRQSLGQGLEFLIYFQGNSAPDKSGLPSDRFSAERTGGSVSTLTIQRTQQEDSAVYLCASSQGARLNSPLHFGNGTRLTVT.

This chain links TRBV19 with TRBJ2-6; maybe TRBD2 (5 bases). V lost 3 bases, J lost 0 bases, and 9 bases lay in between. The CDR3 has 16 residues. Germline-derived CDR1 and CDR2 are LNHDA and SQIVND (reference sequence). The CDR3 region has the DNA TGTGCCAGTAGTATCGGGGTTCCCTCTGGGGCCAACGTCCTGACTTTC. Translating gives CASSIGVPSGANVLTF.

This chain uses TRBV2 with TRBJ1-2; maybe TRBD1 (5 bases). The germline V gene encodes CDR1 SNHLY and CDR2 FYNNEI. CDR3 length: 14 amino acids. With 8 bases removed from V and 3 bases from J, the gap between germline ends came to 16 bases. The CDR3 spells CASLGVGGDYGYTF. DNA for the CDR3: TGTGCCAGCTTGGGAGTGGGAGGGGACTATGGCTACACCTTC.

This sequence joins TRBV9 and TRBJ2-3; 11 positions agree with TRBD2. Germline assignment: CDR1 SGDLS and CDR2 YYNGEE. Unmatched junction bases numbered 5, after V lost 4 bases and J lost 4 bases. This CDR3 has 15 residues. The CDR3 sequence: CASSLIAGGPDTQYF. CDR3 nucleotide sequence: TGTGCCAGCAGCCTGATAGCGGGGGGGCCAGATACGCAGTATTTT.

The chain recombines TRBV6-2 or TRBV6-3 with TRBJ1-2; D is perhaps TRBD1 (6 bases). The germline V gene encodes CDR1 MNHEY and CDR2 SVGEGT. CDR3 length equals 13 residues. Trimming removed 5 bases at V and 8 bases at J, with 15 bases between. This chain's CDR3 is CASSPEGEGGYTF. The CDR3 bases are TGTGCCAGCAGTCCCGAGGGGGAAGGGGGCTACACCTTC.

CDR3 region: CASSLEGPPGAQYF. DNA for the CDR3: TGTGCCAGCAGCTTAGAAGGGCCTCCCGGGGCCCAGTACTTC. The V gene is TRBV11-3, the J gene TRBJ2-5, with D perhaps TRBD2 (5 bases). CDR1 is SGHNT, CDR2 YENEEA, per germline. The length of the CDR3 is 14 residues. The ends were cut back, 0 bases at V and 9 bases at J, with 14 bases in the middle. Drawing the rest from reference TRBV11-3 and TRBJ2-5, the complete variable domain is EAGVVQSPRYKIIEKKQPVAFWCNPISGHNTLYWYLQNLGQGPELLIRYENEEAVDDSQLPKDRFSAERLKGVDSTLKIQPAELGDSAVYLCASSLEGPPGAQYFGPGTRLLVL.

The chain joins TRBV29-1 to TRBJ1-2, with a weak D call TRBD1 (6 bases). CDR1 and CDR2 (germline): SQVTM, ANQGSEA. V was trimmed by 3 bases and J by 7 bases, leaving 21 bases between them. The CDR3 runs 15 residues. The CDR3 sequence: CSVELRGGGLFGYTF. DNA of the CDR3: TGCAGCGTTGAGCTCCGGGGGGGCGGCCTATTTGGCTACACCTTC.

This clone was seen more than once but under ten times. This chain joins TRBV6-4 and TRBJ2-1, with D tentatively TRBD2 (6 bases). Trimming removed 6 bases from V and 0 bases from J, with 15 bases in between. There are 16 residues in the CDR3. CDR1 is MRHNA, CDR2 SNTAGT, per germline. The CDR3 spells CASSFMAGSSYNEQFF. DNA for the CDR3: TGTGCCAGCAGCTTCATGGCCGGGAGCTCCTACAATGAGCAGTTCTTC.

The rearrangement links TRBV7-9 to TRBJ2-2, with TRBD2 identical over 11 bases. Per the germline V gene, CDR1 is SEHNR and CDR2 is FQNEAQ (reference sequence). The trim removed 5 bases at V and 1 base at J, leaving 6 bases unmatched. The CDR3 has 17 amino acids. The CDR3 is CASSKPLAGENTGELFF. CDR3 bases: TGTGCCAGCAGCAAGCCACTAGCGGGAGAGAACACCGGGGAGCTGTTTTTT. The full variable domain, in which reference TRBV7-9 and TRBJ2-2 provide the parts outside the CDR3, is DTGVSQNPRHKITKRGQNVTFRCDPISEHNRLYWYRQTLGQGPEFLTYFQNEAQLEKSRLLSDRFSAERPKGSFSTLEIQRTEQGDSAMYLCASSKPLAGENTGELFFGEGSRLTVL.

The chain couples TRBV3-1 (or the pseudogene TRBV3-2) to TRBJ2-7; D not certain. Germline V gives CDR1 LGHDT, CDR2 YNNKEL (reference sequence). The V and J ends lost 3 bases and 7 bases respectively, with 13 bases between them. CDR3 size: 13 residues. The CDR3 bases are TGTGCCAGCAGCCACGGGTTCGACGGGGAGCAGTACGTC. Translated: CASSHGFDGEQYV.

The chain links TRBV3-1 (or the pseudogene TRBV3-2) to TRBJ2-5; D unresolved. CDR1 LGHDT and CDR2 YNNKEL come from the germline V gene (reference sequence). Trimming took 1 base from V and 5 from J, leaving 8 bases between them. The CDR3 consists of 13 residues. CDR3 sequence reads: CASSQVTEETQYF. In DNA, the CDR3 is TGTGCCAGCAGCCAAGTTACAGAGGAGACCCAGTACTTC.

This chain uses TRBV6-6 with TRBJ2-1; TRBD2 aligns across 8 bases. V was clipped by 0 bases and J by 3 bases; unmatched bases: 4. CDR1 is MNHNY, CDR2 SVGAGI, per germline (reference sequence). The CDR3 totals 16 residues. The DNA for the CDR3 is TGTGCCAGCAGTTACTCTCCTAGCGGGCACTACAATGAGCAGTTCTTC. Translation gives CASSYSPSGHYNEQFF.

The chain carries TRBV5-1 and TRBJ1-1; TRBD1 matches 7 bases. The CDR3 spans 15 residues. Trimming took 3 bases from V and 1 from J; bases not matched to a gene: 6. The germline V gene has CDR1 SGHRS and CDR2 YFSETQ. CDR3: CASSWRTGENTEAFF. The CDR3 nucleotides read TGCGCCAGCAGCTGGAGGACAGGCGAGAACACTGAAGCTTTCTTT.

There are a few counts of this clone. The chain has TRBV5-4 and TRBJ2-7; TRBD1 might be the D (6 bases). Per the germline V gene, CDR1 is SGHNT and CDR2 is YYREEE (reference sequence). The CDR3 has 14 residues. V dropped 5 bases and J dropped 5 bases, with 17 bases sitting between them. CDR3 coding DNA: TGTGCCAGCAGACCATCGGACAGCTGGAACGAGCAGTACTTC. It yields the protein CASRPSDSWNEQYF.